Detailed here is one T cell receptor (beta chain). Its antigen is unidentified. The data belong to a study of OX40 agonist ivuxolimab in advanced cancers. Study results and caveats: Circulating CD4+ and CD8+ T cells showed clonal expansion by week 6 at 0.1 to 3.0 mg/kg.

The CDR3 runs 13 residues. The germline V gene has CDR1 SGHRS and CDR2 YFSETQ. V lost 7 bases to trimming and J lost 3 bases, with 14 bases between them. Produced via immunoSEQ multiplex PCR; TCRdb's table is partial and in-frame only. Of about 95,000 clones listed, about 91% are singletons. This rearrangement joins TRBV5-1 to TRBJ2-7; D may be TRBD2 (6 bases). This TCR came from an adult with an advanced solid tumor such as melanoma, head and neck, liver or kidney cancer. The source material was CD4+ or CD8+ T cells sorted from blood, sampled in a trial of the OX40 agonist ivuxolimab. CDR3 sequence: CASGETSRYEQYF. CDR3 sequence (DNA): TGCGCCAGCGGGGAGACTAGTCGCTACGAGCAGTACTTC. Full variable domain (remainder filled in from reference TRBV5-1 and TRBJ2-7): KAGVTQTPRYLIKTRGQQVTLSCSPISGHRSVSWYQQTPGQGLQFLFEYFSETQRNKGNFPGRFSGRQFSNSRSEMNVSTLELGDSALYLCASGETSRYEQYFGPGTRLTVT.